The rows below give T cell receptor beta chains drawn from one sample of a study of cytomegalovirus exposure and HLA in healthy donors. Libraries were prepared by immunoSEQ multiplex PCR; TCRdb keeps only in-frame clonotypes and omits some of them. Here the sample spans 150,000 to 200,000 clones, about 85% being singletons. Material: PBMCs. All receptors derive from a man younger than 35 in good health and CMV-seropositive. Both conserved end residues are part of each CDR3. Each record gives: clone size, D gene, J gene, V gene, CDR3 DNA, CDR3 protein. D genes are given only for firm matches. Expanded clones get a size class; other rows say once, few or many, or leave the size out.

- | TRBD2 | TRBJ2-3 | TRBV4-3 | TGCGCCAGCAGCCAAGATTGGTCCTTTTCGCCTAGCGGGGGCAGGGATACGCAGTATTTT | CASSQDWSFSPSGGRDTQYF
- | TRBD1 | TRBJ1-1 | TRBV13 | TGTGCCAGCAGCTTAGGGACAGGGCGGGGAACTGAAGCTTTCTTT | CASSLGTGRGTEAFF
- | - | TRBJ2-7 | TRBV7-2 | TGTGCCAGCAGCTACGACTGGTACGAGCAGTACTTC | CASSYDWYEQYF
- | - | TRBJ2-5 | TRBV11-2 | TGTGCCAGCAGCTTAGTCGGGGGGCCAGAGCAGTACTTC | CASSLVGGPEQYF
- | TRBD2 | TRBJ2-1 | TRBV7-2 | TGTGCCAGCAGCTTAAGAGGCGGGGGGGCCTTTTCCAATGAGCAGTTCTTC | CASSLRGGGAFSNEQFF
- | TRBD1 | TRBJ2-1 | TRBV11-2 | TGTGCCAGCAAGACCGGGACAGGGACCCCAAATGAGCAGTTCTTC | CASKTGTGTPNEQFF
few | TRBD1 | TRBJ1-1 | TRBV2 | TGTGCCAGCAGTCACCGGCCACCGGGACAGGGGATCAAAGCTTTCTTT | CASSHRPPGQGIKAFF
- | TRBD1 | TRBJ2-1 | TRBV10-3 | TGTGCCATCCGGGACAGGGGAAGCTCCTACAATGAGCAGTTCTTC | CAIRDRGSSYNEQFF
- | TRBD2 | TRBJ2-7 | TRBV27 | TGTGCCAGCAGTCCACGGGGGGGGGCTCTCTACGAGCAGTACTTC | CASSPRGGALYEQYF
- | - | TRBJ2-5 | TRBV29-1 | TGCAGCGTTGCCAGGGGCCAAGAGACCCAGTACTTC | CSVARGQETQYF
once | - | TRBJ2-6 | TRBV4-2 | TGTGCCAGCAGTCCCACCTCGGGATCTGGGGCCAACGTCCTGACTTTC | CASSPTSGSGANVLTF
- | TRBD2 | TRBJ2-1 | TRBV7-2 | TGTGCCAGCAGCTCGGGACTAGCGGGGACTGAGCAGTTCTTC | CASSSGLAGTEQFF
- | - | TRBJ2-5 | TRBV15 | TGTGCCACCAGCAGAGATCACGACAACCAAGAGACCCAGTACTTC | CATSRDHDNQETQYF
- | TRBD1 | TRBJ1-3 | TRBV9 | TGTGCCAGCAGCGCCGCCGGGACAGTCAGCTCTGGAAACACCATATATTTT | CASSAAGTVSSGNTIYF
- | TRBD1 | TRBJ2-7 | TRBV6-5 | TGTGCCAGCAACCGGCAGGGGGCAGGCGAGCAGTACTTC | CASNRQGAGEQYF
- | - | TRBJ1-6 | TRBV7-9 | TGTGCCAGCAGCCCTCCCGGGACACTCTTCAATTCACCCCTCCACTTT | CASSPPGTLFNSPLHF
- | - | TRBJ2-1 | TRBV10-3 | TGTGCCATCAGCGACACAAATCCGGCGAGCTCCTACAATGAGCAGTTCTTC | CAISDTNPASSYNEQFF
- | TRBD1 | TRBJ2-7 | TRBV7-2 | TGTGCCAGCAGCTGGACAGGGGGCTACGAGCAGTACTTC | CASSWTGGYEQYF
- | - | TRBJ1-1 | TRBV11-3 | TGTGCCAGCAGCTTAGGGGGACTGGGAAGAACTGAAGCTTTCTTT | CASSLGGLGRTEAFF
- | - | TRBJ1-3 | TRBV5-1 | TGCGCCAGCAGTGTAGCGGGCGCAAATTCTGGAAACACCATATATTTT | CASSVAGANSGNTIYF
- | TRBD1 | TRBJ1-1 | TRBV2 | TGTGCCAGCAGTACACAGGGGGCCGGCACTGAAGCTTTCTTT | CASSTQGAGTEAFF
- | - | TRBJ2-7 | TRBV30 | TGTGCCTGGAGTGATTTTTACGAGCAGTACTTC | CAWSDFYEQYF
- | TRBD2 | TRBJ2-1 | TRBV11-2 | TGTGCCAGCAGACGCCTGGGCGGGGGACTATCCTACAATGAGCAGTTCTTC | CASRRLGGGLSYNEQFF
- | - | TRBJ2-2 | TRBV5-1 | TGCGCCAGCAGCTTGAAAGCACAGGGGAACACCGGGGAGCTGTTTTTT | CASSLKAQGNTGELFF
few | TRBD1 | TRBJ1-2 | TRBV5-6 | TGTGCCAGCAGCTTGACAGGGGAACTCTATGGCTACACCTTC | CASSLTGELYGYTF
- | - | TRBJ2-7 | TRBV7-8 | TGTGCCAGCAGCTTAGGTCGCCAGGGGAGAGAGGCCTACGAGCAGTACTTC | CASSLGRQGREAYEQYF
- | TRBD1 | TRBJ2-2 | TRBV2 | TGTGCCAGCGAGAGACAGGGGGCGACCGGGGAGCTGTTTTTT | CASERQGATGELFF
- | - | TRBJ1-4 | TRBV9 | TGTGCCAGCAGCGGGGTAGGCGGGGCGAATGAAAAACTGTTTTTT | CASSGVGGANEKLFF
once | - | TRBJ1-1 | TRBV6-1 | TGTGCCAGCAGTGAAGCTTCAGCAGGGGCTAATGAAGCTTTCTTT | CASSEASAGANEAFF
- | TRBD2 | TRBJ2-2 | TRBV2 | TGTGCCAGCAGCCCTAGCGGGGGGGCTTCCGGGGAGCTGTTTTTT | CASSPSGGASGELFF
- | - | TRBJ1-3 | TRBV7-2 | TGTGCCAGCAGCTCCGGGGACTCTGGAAACACCATATATTTT | CASSSGDSGNTIYF
- | - | TRBJ2-5 | TRBV29-1 | TGCAGTGCAGGTAGACAAGAGACCCAGTACTTC | CSAGRQETQYF
- | - | TRBJ1-5 | TRBV19 | TGTGCCAGTAGTATAGAGGAGGGCTTGAGCAATCAGCCCCAGCATTTT | CASSIEEGLSNQPQHF
once | TRBD2 | TRBJ2-5 | TRBV5-1 | TGCGCCAGCAGCTTGCGTTTTCGGACTAGTGACCAAGAGACCCAGTACTTC | CASSLRFRTSDQETQYF
- | - | TRBJ2-5 | TRBV29-1 | TGCAGCGGCGGGGCGGGGTGGCAAGAGACCCAGTACTTC | CSGGAGWQETQYF
- | - | TRBJ2-3 | TRBV6-1 | TGTGCGGCGGGGACCACAGATACGCAGTATTTT | CAAGTTDTQYF
- | TRBD1 | TRBJ1-5 | TRBV7-2 | TGTGCCAGCAGCTTAAGTGGGACAGGGAACATACGCAATCAGCCCCAGCATTTT | CASSLSGTGNIRNQPQHF